What follows are 15 T cell receptor beta chains derived from one specimen sequenced in a study of regulatory T cells in long-lasting Graves disease. Described time point: newly diagnosed GD, antithyroid drugs for less than 3 months. Extracted RNA from PBMCs served as the source of the TCR library. Library construction for TCR beta used iRepertoire HTBI primers and Arm-PCR of CDR3 regions. MiXCR was run by TCRdb on the multiplex PCR reads, yielding one entry per CDR3 protein. The sample includes some 350,000 distinct CDR3 sequences, under 20% of them seen just once. These data also featured in a second study, about T cells in Graves' hyperthyroidism and ophthalmopathy.

Specimen: peripheral blood mononuclear cells (PBMCs), collected at new diagnosis, from a patient treated with antithyroid drugs. Every receptor here comes from a woman aged 18-29 years with Graves disease.

This clonotype was seen at least ten times. This chain uses TRBV29-1 with TRBJ2-5; D is possibly TRBD2 (6 bases). V shed 7 bases and J shed 5 bases, with 29 bases lying between them. The CDR3 totals 17 residues. Germline V gene sequence: CDR1 SQVTM, CDR2 ANQGSEA. CDR3 in DNA: TGCAGCGCTCGACGAAGGGATAGGGACTTCGCATCGGAGACCCAGTACTTC. Translation gives CSARRRDRDFASETQYF.

This clonotype was counted at least ten times. CDR3 DNA sequence: TGTGCCAGCAGCCTAACGGGACAGGGGACCACAGATACGCAGTATTTT. It translates to CASSLTGQGTTDTQYF. The chain couples TRBV13 to TRBJ2-3, with 10 bases aligning to TRBD1. Germline CDR1 and CDR2: PRHDT and FYEKMQ (reference sequence). The CDR3 has 16 residues. The V and J ends lost 5 bases and 2 bases, in that order; junction bases with no gene match: 7.

Many counts were recorded for this clonotype. The V call is TRBV11-2, the J call TRBJ1-6; 7 bases are a match to TRBD1. With V trimmed by 5 bases and J by 16 bases, 14 bases remained unmatched. The CDR3 loop spans 14 amino acids. Germline loops: CDR1 SGHAT, CDR2 FQNNGV. The CDR3 DNA is TGTGCCAGCAGCCCGCTATCCGGGACAGCTGATCTCCACTTT. Its translation: CASSPLSGTADLHF.

This clonotype was seen only a few times. Possible read error: a much larger clone is one base away. This chain connects TRBV10-3 to TRBJ2-3, with D hard to call. The V and J ends lost 5 bases and 2 bases respectively, with 11 bases between them. The CDR3 has 14 amino acids. Per germline, CDR1 ENHRY and CDR2 SYGVKD. The CDR3 DNA is TGTGCCATCAGTCTTGGACGGGTCACAGATACGCAGTATTTT. It encodes CAISLGRVTDTQYF.

This clonotype has ten or more counts. J is TRBJ1-1 and V is TRBV28; a possible D gene is TRBD1 (5 bases). Deletions cut 3 bases from V and 0 bases from J, with 14 bases between. The CDR3 consists of 16 residues. Germline V gene data show CDR1 as MDHEN and CDR2 as SYDVKM. The CDR3 bases are TGTGCCAGCAGTTTGCCAGGGTCGGGTCTGAACACTGAAGCTTTCTTT. Translation gives CASSLPGSGLNTEAFF.

V usage is TRBV27 and J usage is TRBJ1-2; the match to TRBD1 covers 7 bases. In germline, CDR1 is MNHEY, CDR2 SMNVEV (reference sequence). The junction had 8 bases not matched to a gene; V was cut back by 5 bases and J by 5 bases. The CDR3 has 14 amino acids. The CDR3 DNA sequence: TGTGCCAGCAGTCCAACGACAGGGCAATATGGCTACACCTTC. This sequence encodes CASSPTTGQYGYTF.

This clonotype was seen ten or more times. The V call is TRBV12-3 or TRBV12-4, the J call TRBJ2-6, with D tentatively TRBD1 (6 bases). With 7 bases removed from V and 0 bases from J, the gap between germline ends came to 19 bases. The length of the CDR3 is 18 residues. DNA for the CDR3: TGTGCCAGCACCCTGACAGGAAGTTATTACTCTGGGGCCAACGTCCTGACTTTC. Translating gives CASTLTGSYYSGANVLTF.

This clonotype was found many times. J is TRBJ2-1 and V is TRBV11-2; D could derive from TRBD1 or TRBD2 (5 bases each). CDR3 length: 13 residues. CDR1 is SGHAT and CDR2 is FQNNGV in the germline V gene. V was shortened by 2 bases and J by 7 bases, with 9 bases between the two germline ends. The CDR3 spells CASSLKGRNEQFF. CDR3 nucleotide sequence: TGTGCCAGCAGCTTAAAGGGACGGAATGAGCAGTTCTTC.

There are many counts of this clonotype. The chain joins TRBV7-8 to TRBJ2-7; D is uncertain. Trimming took off 1 base at V and 6 bases at J, with 10 bases between the two ends. This CDR3 is 13 amino acids long. The germline gives CDR1 SGHVS, CDR2 FQNEAQ. CDR3 sequence reads: CASSLGPRGEQYF. The CDR3 region has the DNA TGTGCCAGCAGCTTAGGACCGCGCGGCGAGCAGTACTTC.

The sample holds many counts of this clonotype. This chain joins TRBV12-3 or TRBV12-4 and TRBJ1-6; the D is unclear. The CDR3 runs 15 residues. V gave up 3 bases and J gave up 5 bases, with 11 bases separating them. The CDR3 is CASSLLSGNNSPLHF. CDR3 sequence (DNA): TGTGCCAGCAGTTTGTTGTCAGGCAATAATTCACCCCTCCACTTT.

This clonotype has ten or more counts. This chain connects TRBV10-3 to TRBJ2-7; 9 positions agree with TRBD1. The CDR3 length is 14 residues. Germline V gene data show CDR1 as ENHRY and CDR2 as SYGVKD. Trimming cost V 2 bases and J 12 bases; bases outside gene matches: 11. The DNA of the CDR3 is TGTGCCATCAGTGAGCGGACAGGGGACTCCCCTCTGTACTTC. It specifies CAISERTGDSPLYF.

The chain uses TRBV5-1 and TRBJ2-2; perhaps TRBD1 as D (6 bases). The ends were cut back, 3 bases at V and 5 bases at J, with 23 bases in the middle. Looked up from germline, CDR1 is SGHRS and CDR2 is YFSETQ. The CDR3 runs to 18 residues. The CDR3 sequence is CASSSPPGAVDQTGELFF. The CDR3 DNA reads TGCGCCAGCAGCTCTCCGCCAGGGGCAGTCGACCAAACCGGGGAGCTGTTTTTT. Full variable domain (missing parts from reference TRBV5-1 and TRBJ2-2): KAGVTQTPRYLIKTRGQQVTLSCSPISGHRSVSWYQQTPGQGLQFLFEYFSETQRNKGNFPGRFSGRQFSNSRSEMNVSTLELGDSALYLCASSSPPGAVDQTGELFFGEGSRLTVL.

This clonotype was counted only a few times. The chain employs TRBV15 and TRBJ2-7; a possible D gene is TRBD2 (5 bases). CDR1 LNHNV and CDR2 YYDKDF come from the germline V gene (reference sequence). The V end lost 0 bases, the J end lost 3 bases, and 18 bases lay between the germline ends. CDR3 length: 17 residues. The CDR3 nucleotides read TGTGCCACCAGCAGAGATTTGGGTTTTACGGGGATCTACGAGCAGTACTTC. This encodes CATSRDLGFTGIYEQYF.

This clonotype appeared many times. This chain uses TRBV19 with TRBJ2-7; D possibly uses TRBD1 or TRBD2 (5 bases each). The CDR3 is 15 amino acids. Trimming stripped 6 bases from V and 3 bases from J, with 18 bases between. From germline, CDR1 is LNHDA and CDR2 SQIVND (reference sequence). Written as DNA, the CDR3 is TGTGCCAGTAGAGCCCGGGACGAAGCTGGCTACGAGCAGTACTTC. Amino acids: CASRARDEAGYEQYF.

This clonotype was recorded at least ten times. The J gene is TRBJ2-5, the V gene TRBV11-2, with TRBD2 identical over 12 bases. The CDR3 has 16 amino acids. Germline trimming cut 5 bases from V and 2 bases from J; bases unmatched to any gene: 6. Germline values: CDR1 SGHAT, CDR2 FQNNGV. CDR3 sequence: CASSPGLAGQQETQYF. The CDR3 DNA sequence: TGTGCCAGCAGCCCCGGACTAGCGGGACAGCAAGAGACCCAGTACTTC.